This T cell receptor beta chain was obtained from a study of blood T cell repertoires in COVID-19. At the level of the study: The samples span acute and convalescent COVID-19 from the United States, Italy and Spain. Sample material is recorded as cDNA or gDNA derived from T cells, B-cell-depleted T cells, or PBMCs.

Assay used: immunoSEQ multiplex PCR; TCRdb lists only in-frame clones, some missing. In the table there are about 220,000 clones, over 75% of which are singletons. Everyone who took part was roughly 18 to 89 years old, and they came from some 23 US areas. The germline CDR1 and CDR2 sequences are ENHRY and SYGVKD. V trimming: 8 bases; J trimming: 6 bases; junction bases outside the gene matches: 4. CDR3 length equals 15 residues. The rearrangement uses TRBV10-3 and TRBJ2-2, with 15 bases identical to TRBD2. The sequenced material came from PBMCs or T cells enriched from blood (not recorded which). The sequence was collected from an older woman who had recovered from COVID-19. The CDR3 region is CAIRTSGRASGELFF. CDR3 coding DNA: TGTGCCATCCGGACTAGCGGGAGGGCCTCCGGGGAGCTGTTTTTT.